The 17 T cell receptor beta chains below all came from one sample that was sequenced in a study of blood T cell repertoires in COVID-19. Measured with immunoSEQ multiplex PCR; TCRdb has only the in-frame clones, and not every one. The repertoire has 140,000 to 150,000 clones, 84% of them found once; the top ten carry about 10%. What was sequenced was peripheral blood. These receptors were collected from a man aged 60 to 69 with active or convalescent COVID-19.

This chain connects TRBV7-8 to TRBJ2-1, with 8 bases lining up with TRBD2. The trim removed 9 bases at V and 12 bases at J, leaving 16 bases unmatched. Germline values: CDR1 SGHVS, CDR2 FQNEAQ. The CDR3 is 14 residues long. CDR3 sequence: CASSVVGRGGVQFF. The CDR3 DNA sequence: TGTGCCAGTTCAGTAGTCGGGAGGGGTGGCGTGCAGTTCTTC.

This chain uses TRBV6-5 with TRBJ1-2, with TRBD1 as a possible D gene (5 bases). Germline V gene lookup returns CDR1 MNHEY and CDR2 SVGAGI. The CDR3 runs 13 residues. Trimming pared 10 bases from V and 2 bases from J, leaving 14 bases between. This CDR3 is CATQGFSNYGYTF. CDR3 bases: TGTGCCACTCAGGGTTTTTCGAACTATGGCTACACCTTC.

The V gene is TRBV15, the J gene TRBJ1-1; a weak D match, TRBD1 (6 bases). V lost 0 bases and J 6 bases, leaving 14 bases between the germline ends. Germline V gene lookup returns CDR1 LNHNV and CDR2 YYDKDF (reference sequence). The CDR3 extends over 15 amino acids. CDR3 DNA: TGTGCCACCAGCAGAGATGGGGCCAGGGGCGCTGAAGCTTTCTTT. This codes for CATSRDGARGAEAFF. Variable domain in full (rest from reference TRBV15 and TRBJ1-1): DAMVIQNPRYQVTQFGKPVTLSCSQTLNHNVMYWYQQKSSQAPKLLFHYYDKDFNNEADTPDNFQSRRPNTSFCFLDIRSPGLGDTAMYLCATSRDGARGAEAFFGQGTRLTVV.

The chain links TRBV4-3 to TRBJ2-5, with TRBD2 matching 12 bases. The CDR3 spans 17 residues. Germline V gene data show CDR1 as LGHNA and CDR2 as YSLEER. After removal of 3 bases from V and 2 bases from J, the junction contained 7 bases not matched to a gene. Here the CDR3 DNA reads TGCGCCAGCAGCCAGGCCCTAGCGGGGGGGCTTCAAGAGACCCAGTACTTC. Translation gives CASSQALAGGLQETQYF.

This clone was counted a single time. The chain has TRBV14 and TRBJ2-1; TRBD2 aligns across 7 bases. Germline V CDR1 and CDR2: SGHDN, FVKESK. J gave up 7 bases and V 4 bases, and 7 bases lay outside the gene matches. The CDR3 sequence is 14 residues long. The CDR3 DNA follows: TGTGCCAGCAGCCGGCTAGCGGCAGCGAATGAGCAGTTCTTC. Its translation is CASSRLAAANEQFF.

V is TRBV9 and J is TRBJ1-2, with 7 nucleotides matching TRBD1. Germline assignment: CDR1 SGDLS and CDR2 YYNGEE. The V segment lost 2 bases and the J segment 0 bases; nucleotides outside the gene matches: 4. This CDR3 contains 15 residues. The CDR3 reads CASSVGQGANYGYTF. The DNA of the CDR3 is TGTGCCAGCAGCGTCGGTCAGGGGGCTAACTATGGCTACACCTTC.

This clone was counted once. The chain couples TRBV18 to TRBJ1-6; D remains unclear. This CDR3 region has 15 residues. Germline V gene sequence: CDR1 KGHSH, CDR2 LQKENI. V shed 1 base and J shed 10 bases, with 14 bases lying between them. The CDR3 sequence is CASSPRTAGGSPLHF. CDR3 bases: TGTGCCAGCTCACCACGGACGGCGGGAGGGTCACCCCTCCACTTT.

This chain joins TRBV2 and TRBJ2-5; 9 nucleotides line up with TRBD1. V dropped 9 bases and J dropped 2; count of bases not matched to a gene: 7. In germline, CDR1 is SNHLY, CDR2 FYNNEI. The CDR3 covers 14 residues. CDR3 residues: CASTGQGGQETQYF. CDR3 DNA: TGTGCCAGTACGGGACAGGGAGGGCAAGAGACCCAGTACTTC. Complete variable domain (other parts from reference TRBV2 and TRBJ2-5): EPEVTQTPSHQVTQMGQEVILRCVPISNHLYFYWYRQILGQKVEFLVSFYNNEISEKSEIFDDQFSVERPDGSNFTLKIRSTKLEDSAMYFCASTGQGGQETQYFGPGTRLLVL.

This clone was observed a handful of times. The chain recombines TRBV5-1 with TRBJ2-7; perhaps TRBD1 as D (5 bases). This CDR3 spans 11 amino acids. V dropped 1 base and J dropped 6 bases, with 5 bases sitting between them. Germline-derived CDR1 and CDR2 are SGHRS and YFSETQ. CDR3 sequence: CASSLTGEQYF. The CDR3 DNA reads TGCGCCAGCAGCTTGACAGGCGAGCAGTACTTC.

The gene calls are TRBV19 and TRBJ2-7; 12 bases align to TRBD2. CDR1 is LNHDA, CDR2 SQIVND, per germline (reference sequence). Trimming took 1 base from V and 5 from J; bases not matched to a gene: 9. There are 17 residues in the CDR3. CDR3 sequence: CASSIATLTSGGHEQYF. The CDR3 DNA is TGTGCCAGTAGTATAGCAACATTGACTAGCGGGGGCCACGAGCAGTACTTC.

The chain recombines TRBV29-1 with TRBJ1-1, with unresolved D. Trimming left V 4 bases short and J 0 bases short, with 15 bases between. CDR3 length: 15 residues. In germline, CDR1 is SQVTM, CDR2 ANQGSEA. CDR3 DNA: TGCAGCGTTGGAGTAGGGAGTAACGTGAACACTGAAGCTTTCTTT. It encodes CSVGVGSNVNTEAFF.

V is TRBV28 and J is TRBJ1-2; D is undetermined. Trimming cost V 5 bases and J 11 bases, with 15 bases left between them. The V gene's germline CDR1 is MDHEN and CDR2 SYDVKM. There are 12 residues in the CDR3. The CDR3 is CASSLRYTGYTF. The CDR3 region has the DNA TGTGCCAGCAGTCTCCGGTACACGGGATACACCTTC.

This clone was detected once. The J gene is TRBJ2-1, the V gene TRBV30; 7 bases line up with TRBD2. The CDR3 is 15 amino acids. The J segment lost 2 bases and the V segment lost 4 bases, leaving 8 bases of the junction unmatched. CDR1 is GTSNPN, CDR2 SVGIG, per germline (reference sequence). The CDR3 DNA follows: TGTGCCTGGACGGGAGGAGGGAACCCCTACAATGAGCAGTTCTTC. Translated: CAWTGGGNPYNEQFF.

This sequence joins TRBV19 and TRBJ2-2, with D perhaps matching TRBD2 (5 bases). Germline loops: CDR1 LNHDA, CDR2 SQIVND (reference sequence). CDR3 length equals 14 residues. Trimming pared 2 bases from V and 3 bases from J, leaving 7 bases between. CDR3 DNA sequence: TGTGCCAGTAGTATATACGGGGACACCGGGGAGCTGTTTTTT. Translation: CASSIYGDTGELFF.

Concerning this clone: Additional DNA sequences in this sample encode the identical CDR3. CDR3 in DNA: TGTGCCAGCAGCAGGACAGGGAACACTGAAGCTTTCTTT. Its translation is CASSRTGNTEAFF. The chain combines TRBV6-2 or TRBV6-3 with TRBJ1-1; 7 bases align to TRBD1. The CDR3 length is 13 residues. The V gene end was trimmed by 6 bases and the J gene end by 1 base; junction bases not matched to a gene: 2. Germline loops: CDR1 MNHEY, CDR2 SVGEGT.

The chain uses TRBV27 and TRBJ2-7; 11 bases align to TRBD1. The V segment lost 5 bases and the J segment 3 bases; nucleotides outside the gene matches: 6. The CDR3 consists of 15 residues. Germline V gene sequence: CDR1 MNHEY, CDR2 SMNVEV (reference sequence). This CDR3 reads CASSPAGTGGYEQYV. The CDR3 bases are TGTGCCAGCAGTCCGGCCGGGACAGGGGGCTACGAGCAGTACGTC.

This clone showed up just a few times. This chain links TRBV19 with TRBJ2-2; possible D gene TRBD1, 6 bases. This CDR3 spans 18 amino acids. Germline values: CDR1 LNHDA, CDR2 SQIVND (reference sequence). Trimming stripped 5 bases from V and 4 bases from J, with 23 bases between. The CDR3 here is CASSPGRGIVVGTGELFF. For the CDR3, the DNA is TGTGCCAGTAGTCCCGGCAGGGGAATCGTTGTGGGCACCGGGGAGCTGTTTTTT.